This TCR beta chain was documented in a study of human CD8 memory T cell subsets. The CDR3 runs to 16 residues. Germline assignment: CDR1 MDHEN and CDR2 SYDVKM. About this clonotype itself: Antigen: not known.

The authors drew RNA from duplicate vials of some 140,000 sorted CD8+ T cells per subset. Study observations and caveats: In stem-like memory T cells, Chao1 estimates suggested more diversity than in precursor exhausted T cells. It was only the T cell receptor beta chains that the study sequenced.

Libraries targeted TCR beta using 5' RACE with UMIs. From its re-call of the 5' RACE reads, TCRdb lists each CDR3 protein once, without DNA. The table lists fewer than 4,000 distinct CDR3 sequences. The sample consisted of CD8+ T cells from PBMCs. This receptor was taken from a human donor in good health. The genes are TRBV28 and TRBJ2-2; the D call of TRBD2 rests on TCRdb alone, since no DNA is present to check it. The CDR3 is CASSSGGPGRTGELFF.